The clone carrying this T cell receptor beta chain was detected a few times. This entry comes from a study of T cells after yellow fever vaccination. In TCRdb, the 5' RACE reads were re-called with MiXCR into one record per CDR3 protein. The sample has 300,000 to 400,000 distinct CDR3 sequences, 9.5% to 15% seen once. The sample was CD4+ T cells sorted from PBMCs, taken 15 days after the yellow fever booster vaccination. This TCR was recovered from a man younger than 35 who received the YFV17D yellow fever vaccine.

The CDR3 protein is CASSLQRRTRNTQYF. In DNA form, the CDR3 reads TGTGCCAGCAGCTTACAGAGAAGGACACGGAATACCCAGTACTTC. This chain uses TRBV7-2 with TRBJ2-5; D perhaps matches TRBD1 (5 bases). The CDR3 contains 15 residues. Between the trimmed V and J ends, which lost 2 bases and 8 bases, there was a span of 18 bases. Germline V CDR1 and CDR2: SGHTA, FQGNSA.